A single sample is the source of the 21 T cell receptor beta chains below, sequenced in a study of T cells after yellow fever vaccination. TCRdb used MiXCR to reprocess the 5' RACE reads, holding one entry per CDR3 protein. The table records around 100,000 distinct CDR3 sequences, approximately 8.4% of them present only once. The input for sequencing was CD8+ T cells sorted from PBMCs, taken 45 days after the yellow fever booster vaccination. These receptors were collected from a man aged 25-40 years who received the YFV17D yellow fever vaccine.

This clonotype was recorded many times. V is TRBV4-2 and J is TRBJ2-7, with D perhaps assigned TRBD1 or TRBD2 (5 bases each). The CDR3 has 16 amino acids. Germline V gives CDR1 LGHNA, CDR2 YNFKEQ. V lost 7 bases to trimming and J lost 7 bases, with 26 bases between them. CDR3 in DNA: TGTGCCAGCAACGCCCACATATTCGGGGCCCTCGAGGAGCAGTACTTC. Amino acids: CASNAHIFGALEEQYF.

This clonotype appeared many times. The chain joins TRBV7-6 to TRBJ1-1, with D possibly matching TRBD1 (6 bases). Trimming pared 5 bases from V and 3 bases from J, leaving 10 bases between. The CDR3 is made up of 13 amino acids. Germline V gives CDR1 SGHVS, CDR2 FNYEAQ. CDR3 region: CASSRTAHTEAFF. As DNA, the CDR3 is TGTGCCAGCAGCAGGACAGCTCACACTGAAGCTTTCTTT. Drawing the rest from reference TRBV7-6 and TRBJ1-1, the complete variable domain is GAGVSQSPRYKVTKRGQDVALRCDPISGHVSLYWYRQALGQGPEFLTYFNYEAQQDKSGLPNDRFSAERPEGSISTLTIQRTEQRDSAMYRCASSRTAHTEAFFGQGTRLTVV.

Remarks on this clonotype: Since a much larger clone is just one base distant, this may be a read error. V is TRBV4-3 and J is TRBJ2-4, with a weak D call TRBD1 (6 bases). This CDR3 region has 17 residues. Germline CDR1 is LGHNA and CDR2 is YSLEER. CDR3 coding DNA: TGCGCCGGCAGCCAAGATTTTGGGGGCCCGTCCAAAAACATTCAGTACTTC. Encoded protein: CAGSQDFGGPSKNIQYF.

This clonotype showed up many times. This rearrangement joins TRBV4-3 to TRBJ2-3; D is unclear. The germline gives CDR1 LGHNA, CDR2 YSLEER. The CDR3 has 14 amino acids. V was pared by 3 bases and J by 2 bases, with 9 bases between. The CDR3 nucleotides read TGCGCCAGCAGCCAGTTCCTAGACACAGATACGCAGTATTTT. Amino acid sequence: CASSQFLDTDTQYF.

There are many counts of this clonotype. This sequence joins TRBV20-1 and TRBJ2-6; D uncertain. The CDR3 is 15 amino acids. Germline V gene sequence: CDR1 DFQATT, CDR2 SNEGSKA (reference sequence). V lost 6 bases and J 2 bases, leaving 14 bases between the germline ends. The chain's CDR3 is CSASRMGTGANVLTF. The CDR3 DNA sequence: TGCAGTGCCAGCAGAATGGGCACTGGGGCCAACGTCCTGACTTTC.

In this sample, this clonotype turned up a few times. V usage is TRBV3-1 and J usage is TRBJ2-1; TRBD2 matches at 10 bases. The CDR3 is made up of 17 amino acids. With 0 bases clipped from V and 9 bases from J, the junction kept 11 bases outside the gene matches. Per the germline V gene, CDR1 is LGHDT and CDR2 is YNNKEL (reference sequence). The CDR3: CASSQDLLLAGGREQFF. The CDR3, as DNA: TGTGCCAGCAGCCAAGATCTTTTGTTAGCGGGAGGCCGTGAGCAGTTCTTC.

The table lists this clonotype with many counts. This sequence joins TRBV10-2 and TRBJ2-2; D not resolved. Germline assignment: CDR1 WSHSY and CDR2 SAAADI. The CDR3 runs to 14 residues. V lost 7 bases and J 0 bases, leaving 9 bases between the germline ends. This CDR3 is CASMGTANTGELFF. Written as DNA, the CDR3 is TGCGCCAGCATGGGAACTGCGAACACCGGGGAGCTGTTTTTT.

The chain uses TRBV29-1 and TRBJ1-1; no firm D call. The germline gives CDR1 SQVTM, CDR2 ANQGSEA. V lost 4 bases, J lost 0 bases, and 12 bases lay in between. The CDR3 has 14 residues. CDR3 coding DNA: TGCAGCGTTGGGGGTGAAAGACTGAACACTGAAGCTTTCTTT. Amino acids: CSVGGERLNTEAFF.

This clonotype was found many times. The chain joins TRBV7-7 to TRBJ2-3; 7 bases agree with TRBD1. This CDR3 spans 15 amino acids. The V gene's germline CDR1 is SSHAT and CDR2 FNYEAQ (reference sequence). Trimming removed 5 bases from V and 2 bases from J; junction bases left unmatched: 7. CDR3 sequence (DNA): TGTGCCAGCAGCCTACAGGGGTTTTCCACAGATACGCAGTATTTT. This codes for CASSLQGFSTDTQYF.

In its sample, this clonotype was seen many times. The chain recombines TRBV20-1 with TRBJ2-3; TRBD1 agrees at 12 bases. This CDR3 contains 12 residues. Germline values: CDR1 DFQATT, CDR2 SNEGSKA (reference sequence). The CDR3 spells CVGQGASDTQYF. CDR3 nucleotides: TGCGTGGGACAGGGGGCTTCAGATACGCAGTATTTT.

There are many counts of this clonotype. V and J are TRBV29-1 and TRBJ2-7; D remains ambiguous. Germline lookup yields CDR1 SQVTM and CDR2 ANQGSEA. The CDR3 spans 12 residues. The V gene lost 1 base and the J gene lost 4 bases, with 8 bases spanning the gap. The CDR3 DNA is TGCAGCGTTGAAGGGGCTACGTACGAGCAGTACTTC. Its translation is CSVEGATYEQYF.

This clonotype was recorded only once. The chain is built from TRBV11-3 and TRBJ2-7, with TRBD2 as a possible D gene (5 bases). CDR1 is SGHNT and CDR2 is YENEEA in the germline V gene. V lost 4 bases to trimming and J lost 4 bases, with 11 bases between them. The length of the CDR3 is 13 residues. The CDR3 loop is CASSSGGCYEQYF. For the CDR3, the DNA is TGTGCCAGCAGCTCTGGCGGGTGTTACGAGCAGTACTTC.

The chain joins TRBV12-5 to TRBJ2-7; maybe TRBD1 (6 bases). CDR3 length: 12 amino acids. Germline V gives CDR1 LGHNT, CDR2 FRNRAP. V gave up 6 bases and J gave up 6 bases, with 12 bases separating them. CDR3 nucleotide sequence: TGTGCTAGTGGGTCATCAGGGGCCGAGCAGTACTTC. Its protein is CASGSSGAEQYF.

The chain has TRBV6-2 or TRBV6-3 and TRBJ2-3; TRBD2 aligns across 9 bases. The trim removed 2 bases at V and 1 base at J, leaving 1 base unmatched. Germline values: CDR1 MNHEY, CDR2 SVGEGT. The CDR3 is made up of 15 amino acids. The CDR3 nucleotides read TGTGCCAGCAGTTACCGGACTAGCGGCACAGATACGCAGTATTTT. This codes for CASSYRTSGTDTQYF.

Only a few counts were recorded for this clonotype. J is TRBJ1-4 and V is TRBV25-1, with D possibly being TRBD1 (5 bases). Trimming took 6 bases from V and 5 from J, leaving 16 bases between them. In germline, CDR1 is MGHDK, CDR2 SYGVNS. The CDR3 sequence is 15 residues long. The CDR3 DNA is TGTGCCAGCAGATTGGGAGGGGCCGAAAATGAAAAACTGTTTTTT. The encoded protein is CASRLGGAENEKLFF.

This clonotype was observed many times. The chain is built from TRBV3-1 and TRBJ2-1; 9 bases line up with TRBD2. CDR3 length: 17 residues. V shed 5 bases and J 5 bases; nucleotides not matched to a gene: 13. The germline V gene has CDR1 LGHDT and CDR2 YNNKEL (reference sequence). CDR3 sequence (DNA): TGTGCCAGCAGCACACCAGCGAGCGGGAGGCCTAACAATGAGCAGTTCTTC. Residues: CASSTPASGRPNNEQFF.

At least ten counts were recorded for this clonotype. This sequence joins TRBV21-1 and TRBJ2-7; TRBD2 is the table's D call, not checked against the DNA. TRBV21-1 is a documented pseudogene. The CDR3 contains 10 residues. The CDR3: CASSKAWPSF. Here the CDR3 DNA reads TGTGCCAGCAGCAAAGCCTGGCCCAGCTTC.

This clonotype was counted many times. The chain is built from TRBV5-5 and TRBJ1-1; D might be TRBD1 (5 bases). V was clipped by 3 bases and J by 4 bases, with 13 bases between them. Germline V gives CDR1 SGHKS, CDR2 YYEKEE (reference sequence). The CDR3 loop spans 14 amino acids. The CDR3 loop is CASSWGWGGTEAFF. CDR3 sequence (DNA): TGTGCCAGCAGCTGGGGGTGGGGCGGCACTGAAGCTTTCTTT.

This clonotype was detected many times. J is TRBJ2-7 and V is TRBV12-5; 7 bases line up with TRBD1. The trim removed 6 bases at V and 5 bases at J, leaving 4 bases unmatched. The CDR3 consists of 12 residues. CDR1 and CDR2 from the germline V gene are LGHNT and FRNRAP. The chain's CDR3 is CASGPQGDEQYF. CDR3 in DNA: TGTGCTAGTGGACCCCAGGGGGACGAGCAGTACTTC.

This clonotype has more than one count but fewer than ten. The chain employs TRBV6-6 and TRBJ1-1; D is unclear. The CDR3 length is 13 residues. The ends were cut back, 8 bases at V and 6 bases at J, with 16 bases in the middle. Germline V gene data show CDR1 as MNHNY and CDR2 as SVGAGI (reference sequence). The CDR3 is CASRQFEAAEAFF. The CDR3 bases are TGTGCCAGCCGTCAATTTGAGGCCGCTGAAGCTTTCTTT.

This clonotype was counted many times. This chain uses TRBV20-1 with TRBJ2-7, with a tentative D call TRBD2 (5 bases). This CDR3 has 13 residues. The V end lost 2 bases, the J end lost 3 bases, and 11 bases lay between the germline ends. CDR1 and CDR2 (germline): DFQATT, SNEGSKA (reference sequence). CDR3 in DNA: TGCAGTGCTAGATCCGGGGATTACTACGAGCAGTACTTC. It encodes CSARSGDYYEQYF.